This entry lists 17 T cell receptor beta chains sequenced from one sample in a study of CD8 T cells in ankylosing spondylitis. MiXCR, run by TCRdb on the 5' RACE reads, gives a single entry per CDR3 protein. Of approximately 90,000 distinct CDR3 sequences in the sample, 8% to 10% were seen once. Sequencing was done on a sample of blood, either unsorted or a sorted T cell fraction (not recorded which). All receptors derive from a male donor with ankylosing spondylitis or in good health (not recorded which).

This clonotype was counted at least ten times. This rearrangement joins TRBV13 to TRBJ2-7; 8 bases are a match to TRBD2. Losses at the gene ends were 1 base for V and 3 bases for J; bases not matched to a gene: 5. Germline V gene lookup returns CDR1 PRHDT and CDR2 FYEKMQ (reference sequence). This CDR3 is 15 amino acids long. The CDR3 is CASSLAPSGGYEQYF. CDR3 nucleotides: TGTGCCAGCAGCTTAGCCCCGAGCGGGGGCTACGAGCAGTACTTC.

J is TRBJ1-4 and V is TRBV14; no clear D gene. The V end lost 0 bases, the J end lost 0 bases, and 20 bases lay between the germline ends. The length of the CDR3 is 20 residues. Germline lookup yields CDR1 SGHDN and CDR2 FVKESK. The CDR3 bases are TGTGCCAGCAGCCAAGATGGGTGGGGATCCGGCCGCCCAACTAATGAAAAACTGTTTTTT. It codes for CASSQDGWGSGRPTNEKLFF.

The CDR3 region is CASSLERVVADTQYF. CDR3 DNA: TGTGCCAGCAGCTTAGAGAGAGTAGTAGCAGATACGCAGTATTTT. This chain joins TRBV7-9 and TRBJ2-3; D remains ambiguous. Trimming removed 1 base at V and 4 bases at J, with 12 bases between. The CDR3 consists of 15 residues. Germline assignment: CDR1 SEHNR and CDR2 FQNEAQ (reference sequence).

This clonotype was seen many times. This sequence joins TRBV5-1 and TRBJ2-3, with D unclear. Trimming removed 4 bases at V and 2 bases at J, with 11 bases between. CDR3 length: 14 amino acids. CDR1 is SGHRS, CDR2 YFSETQ, per germline. This CDR3 is CASSPQAFTDTQYF. The CDR3 bases are TGCGCCAGCAGCCCCCAGGCCTTCACAGATACGCAGTATTTT.

This clonotype was counted ten times or more. As DNA, the CDR3 is TGTGCCAGCAGTTTCCAAGGGGCGTATGGCTACACCTTC. It codes for CASSFQGAYGYTF. V gene TRBV12-3 or TRBV12-4 combines with J gene TRBJ1-2; a possible D gene is TRBD1 (5 bases). Between the trimmed V and J ends, which lost 3 bases and 5 bases, there was a span of 10 bases. This CDR3 contains 13 residues.

This clonotype was seen at least ten times. The chain couples TRBV18 to TRBJ2-7, with TRBD1 as a possible D gene (5 bases). From germline, CDR1 is KGHSH and CDR2 LQKENI. This CDR3 spans 14 amino acids. Trimming stripped 4 bases from V and 3 bases from J, with 13 bases between. CDR3 nucleotides: TGTGCCAGCTCACAGGGGCGCAACAACTACGAGCAGTACTTC. Encoded protein: CASSQGRNNYEQYF.

This chain uses TRBV5-4 with TRBJ2-1; 8 nucleotides line up with TRBD1. This CDR3 is 15 amino acids long. Germline trimming cut 5 bases from V and 3 bases from J; bases unmatched to any gene: 7. The V gene's germline CDR1 is SGHNT and CDR2 YYREEE (reference sequence). The CDR3 spells CASRQTGTGYNEQFF. DNA of the CDR3: TGTGCCAGCAGACAAACCGGGACAGGCTACAATGAGCAGTTCTTC.

This clonotype has at least ten counts. V and J are TRBV12-3 or TRBV12-4 and TRBJ1-1, with D possibly TRBD1 on 6 matching bases. V was shortened by 2 bases and J by 3 bases, with 10 bases between the two germline ends. The CDR3 contains 14 residues. CDR3 bases: TGTGCCAGCAGTTTATCAGGGGTGGACACTGAAGCTTTCTTT. This sequence encodes CASSLSGVDTEAFF.

This clonotype was recorded at least ten times. V is TRBV7-9 and J is TRBJ1-4; D call uncertain. Trimming removed 5 bases at V and 4 bases at J, with 11 bases between. Germline assignment: CDR1 SEHNR and CDR2 FQNEAQ (reference sequence). The CDR3 consists of 14 residues. The CDR3 spells CASSPVRDNEKLFF. For the CDR3, the DNA is TGTGCCAGCAGCCCCGTGAGGGATAATGAAAAACTGTTTTTT.

This clonotype has more than one count but fewer than ten. CDR3 protein: CSVAGLAGTDTQYF. The CDR3 bases are TGCAGCGTTGCTGGGCTAGCGGGGACAGATACGCAGTATTTT. The V gene is TRBV29-1, the J gene TRBJ2-3; 9 bases line up with TRBD2. V lost 4 bases, J lost 3 bases, and 5 bases stayed unmatched. The CDR3 spans 14 residues. Per the germline V gene, CDR1 is SQVTM and CDR2 is ANQGSEA.

A remark on this clonotype: A much larger clonotype is one base distant, so this may be a read error. The chain couples TRBV27 to TRBJ2-1; 9 bases agree with TRBD1. This CDR3 comprises 15 residues. CDR1 and CDR2 (germline): MNHEY, SMNVEV (reference sequence). The CDR3 loop is CVSTQGQGTYNEQFF. CDR3 DNA sequence: TGTGTCAGCACCCAGGGACAGGGTACCTACAATGAGCAGTTCTTC.

There are many counts of this clonotype. The chain's CDR3 is CASIGTANTGELFF. CDR3 in DNA: TGCGCCAGCATCGGGACAGCGAACACCGGGGAGCTGTTTTTT. The gene calls are TRBV5-1 and TRBJ2-2; 7 bases match TRBD1. CDR3 length equals 14 residues. Germline CDR1 and CDR2: SGHRS and YFSETQ. The ends lost 6 bases at V and 0 bases at J; junction bases unmatched: 2.

This clonotype was picked up many times. The chain joins TRBV6-5 to TRBJ1-4; 10 bases map to TRBD1. Unmatched junction bases numbered 5, after V lost 3 bases and J lost 1 base. This CDR3 is built from 17 residues. The V gene's germline CDR1 is MNHEY and CDR2 SVGAGI. The CDR3 region has the DNA TGTGCCAGCAGTTATAGGACAGGGGGAATAACTAATGAAAAACTGTTTTTT. Amino acid sequence: CASSYRTGGITNEKLFF.

This clonotype was detected ten times or more. This chain links TRBV6-1 with TRBJ1-5; D call uncertain. Germline loops: CDR1 MNHNS, CDR2 SASEGT. V was trimmed by 6 bases and J by 5 bases, leaving 17 bases between them. This CDR3 region has 15 residues. The CDR3 here is CASSRSAESDQPQHF. For the CDR3, the DNA is TGTGCCAGCAGCCGATCGGCGGAATCGGATCAGCCCCAGCATTTT.

This clonotype was recorded at least ten times. V usage is TRBV6-2 or TRBV6-3 and J usage is TRBJ2-3; D unclear. The CDR3 consists of 13 residues. Deletions cut 5 bases from V and 0 bases from J, with 6 bases between. The germline V gene has CDR1 MNHEY and CDR2 SVGEGT. The chain's CDR3 is CASSRHSTDTQYF. Here the CDR3 DNA reads TGTGCCAGCAGTAGACACAGCACAGATACGCAGTATTTT.

This clonotype has a count of ten or more. The V gene is TRBV5-1, the J gene TRBJ2-3, with D maybe TRBD1 (5 bases). The CDR3 has 14 amino acids. V lost 0 bases and J 5 bases, leaving 10 bases between the germline ends. The V gene's germline CDR1 is SGHRS and CDR2 YFSETQ. Here the CDR3 reads CASSLEGIGDTQYF. In nucleotides, the CDR3 is TGCGCCAGCAGCTTGGAGGGGATCGGAGATACGCAGTATTTT.

In its sample, this clonotype was seen many times. This sequence joins TRBV6-5 and TRBJ1-1; TRBD1 matches at 7 bases. The CDR3 spans 11 residues. With 6 bases clipped from V and 10 bases from J, the junction kept 5 bases outside the gene matches. The germline V gene has CDR1 MNHEY and CDR2 SVGAGI. The CDR3, as DNA: TGTGCCAGCAGGGCGACAGGGAGAGCTTTCTTT. Its translation is CASRATGRAFF.